A selection of T cell receptor beta chains follows, all from one sample in a study of CD8 T cells in ankylosing spondylitis. TCRdb used MiXCR to reprocess the 5' RACE reads, holding one entry per CDR3 protein. The table has around 890,000 distinct CDR3 sequences, around 11% seen once. Material: blood, either unsorted or a sorted T cell fraction (not recorded which). The source is a male donor with ankylosing spondylitis. Both conserved end residues are part of each CDR3. A D gene is named only where the DNA matches it firmly. Size values are once, few and many counts, or a class for expanded clones, and some rows have none.

CDR3,DNA,D,V,size,length,J
CASSRRFGRNTGELFF,TGCGCCAGCAGCCGACGCTTTGGCCGGAACACCGGGGAGCTGTTTTTT,.,TRBV4-3,.,16,TRBJ2-2
CATSRGAPRAGDTQYF,TGTGCCACCAGCAGAGGGGCCCCCAGGGCGGGGGATACGCAGTATTTT,.,TRBV15,.,16,TRBJ2-3
CATSRDTIGIAGKETQYF,TGTGCCACCAGCAGAGATACGATCGGAATAGCGGGGAAAGAGACCCAGTACTTC,TRBD2,TRBV15,.,18,TRBJ2-5
CASSPAGGPADTQYF,TGTGCCAGCAGCCCCGCGGGAGGGCCGGCAGATACGCAGTATTTT,TRBD2,TRBV4-2,.,15,TRBJ2-3
CASSLQGGGYGGYTF,TGCGCCAGCAGCTTGCAGGGCGGGGGATACGGTGGCTACACCTTC,.,TRBV5-1,few,15,TRBJ1-2
CASSSGGLNNEQFF,TGTGCCAGCAGTTCAGGGGGACTGAACAATGAGCAGTTCTTC,.,TRBV27,many,14,TRBJ2-1
CASSFQQGATEAFF,TGTGCCAGCAGCTTCCAACAGGGGGCCACTGAAGCTTTCTTT,TRBD1,TRBV11-1,.,14,TRBJ1-1
CASSQEIPRRHYLSNQPQHF,TGCGCCAGCAGCCAAGAGATCCCCCGTCGGCACTACCTTAGCAATCAGCCCCAGCATTTT,.,TRBV4-3,few,20,TRBJ1-5
CSVTGGPGLNGYTF,TGCAGCGTCACAGGGGGCCCGGGGCTGAATGGCTACACCTTC,TRBD1,TRBV29-1,.,14,TRBJ1-2
CASSQGAFTGANVLTF,TGTGCCAGCAGCCAAGGTGCTTTCACTGGGGCCAACGTCCTGACTTTC,.,TRBV4-2,few,16,TRBJ2-6
CASSQGLGSQPQHF,TGTGCCAGCAGCCAAGGCCTTGGGAGTCAGCCCCAGCATTTT,.,TRBV12-3/TRBV12-4,many,14,TRBJ1-5
CSVQERDGQPQHF,TGCAGCGTACAGGAGAGGGACGGGCAGCCCCAGCATTTT,.,TRBV29-1,many,13,TRBJ1-5
CSARAQRLAGGPGELFF,TGCAGTGCTAGAGCCCAACGACTAGCGGGAGGGCCCGGGGAGCTGTTTTTT,TRBD2,TRBV20-1,few,17,TRBJ2-2
CASSQYLSLAKNIQYF,TGCGCCAGCAGCCAATATCTTTCACTAGCCAAAAACATTCAGTACTTC,.,TRBV4-3,.,16,TRBJ2-4
CASSPGQGDSYEQYF,TGTGCCAGCAGTCCGGGACAGGGGGACTCCTACGAGCAGTACTTC,TRBD1,TRBV5-1,many,15,TRBJ2-7
CASSQGETGELFF,TGTGCCAGCAGCCAAGGGGAAACCGGGGAGCTGTTTTTT,.,TRBV7-3,.,13,TRBJ2-2
CSVASGTGKGQYF,TGCAGCGTTGCCTCTGGGACAGGGAAGGGGCAGTACTTC,TRBD1,TRBV29-1,many,13,TRBJ2-7
CSAIRQGQLGGYTF,TGCAGTGCTATCCGACAGGGGCAACTTGGTGGCTACACCTTC,TRBD1,TRBV20-1,few,14,TRBJ1-2
CATSREGGRGHEQFF,TGTGCCACCAGCAGAGAAGGAGGCAGGGGGCATGAGCAGTTCTTC,TRBD1,TRBV15,many,15,TRBJ2-1
CASSLETVYEQYF,TGTGCCAGCAGCTTAGAGACTGTTTACGAGCAGTACTTC,.,TRBV7-6,.,13,TRBJ2-7
CSAQGLEGYEQYF,TGCAGCGCCCAGGGACTTGAGGGGTACGAGCAGTACTTC,.,TRBV29-1,.,13,TRBJ2-7
CSAPSNAGELFF,TGCAGTGCTCCGTCAAACGCCGGGGAGCTGTTTTTT,.,TRBV20-1,few,12,TRBJ2-2
CSAREDSKRNNEQFF,TGCAGTGCTAGAGAGGATAGTAAGAGAAACAATGAGCAGTTCTTC,.,TRBV20-1,few,15,TRBJ2-1
CASSSDPSDTQYF,TGTGCCAGCAGCTCGGACCCCTCAGATACGCAGTATTTT,.,TRBV7-3,few,13,TRBJ2-3
CATSRGLETSGQETQYF,TGTGCCACCAGCAGAGGATTGGAAACTAGCGGCCAAGAGACCCAGTACTTC,TRBD2,TRBV15,few,17,TRBJ2-5
CSVPVWDYEQYF,TGCAGTGTTCCCGTTTGGGACTACGAGCAGTACTTC,.,TRBV20-1,.,12,TRBJ2-7
CSASRGQLGETQYF,TGCAGTGCTAGTCGTGGTCAACTCGGGGAGACCCAGTACTTC,.,TRBV20-1,.,14,TRBJ2-5
CASSLSPGLYEQYF,TGCGCCAGCAGCTTGTCGCCGGGACTCTACGAGCAGTACTTC,.,TRBV5-1,many,14,TRBJ2-7
CASGLFTNEKLFF,TGTGCCAGCGGGTTGTTCACTAATGAAAAACTGTTTTTT,.,TRBV6-6,few,13,TRBJ1-4
CASSKEPQGSYTF,TGCGCCAGCAGCAAGGAGCCACAGGGGTCCTACACCTTC,TRBD1,TRBV5-1,many,13,TRBJ1-2
CASRVLGESQPQHF,TGTGCCAGCAGGGTACTGGGGGAGAGTCAGCCCCAGCATTTT,.,TRBV6-5,.,14,TRBJ1-5
CASSYYGQVYEQYF,TGTGCCAGCAGTTACTACGGACAGGTCTACGAGCAGTACTTC,TRBD1,TRBV6-5,few,14,TRBJ2-7
CASSRTGTSEETQYF,TGTGCCAGCAGCCGGACCGGGACTAGCGAAGAGACCCAGTACTTC,TRBD2,TRBV5-1,.,15,TRBJ2-5
CSARDPLTAQDTQYF,TGCAGTGCTAGAGATCCCTTGACCGCTCAAGATACGCAGTATTTT,.,TRBV20-1,.,15,TRBJ2-3
CATSSQGDGELFF,TGTGCCACCTCTTCCCAGGGTGACGGGGAGCTGTTTTTT,.,TRBV7-2,many,13,TRBJ2-2
CASSQDRAGGSYNEQFF,TGTGCCAGCAGCCAGGATAGAGCGGGGGGGTCCTACAATGAGCAGTTCTTC,TRBD2,TRBV4-2,few,17,TRBJ2-1
CASSPGPGDNNEQFF,TGTGCCAGCAGCCCAGGGCCTGGAGATAACAATGAGCAGTTCTTC,.,TRBV12-3/TRBV12-4,few,15,TRBJ2-1
CASSWRVHNEQFF,TGTGCCAGCAGTTGGAGGGTCCACAATGAGCAGTTCTTC,.,TRBV12-3/TRBV12-4,.,13,TRBJ2-1
CATSPRQNTEAFF,TGTGCCACCAGCCCCCGACAGAACACTGAAGCTTTCTTT,.,TRBV15,.,13,TRBJ1-1
CASSLAGMGNTIYF,TGCGCCAGCAGCTTGGCCGGGATGGGAAACACCATATATTTT,.,TRBV5-1,.,14,TRBJ1-3